This T cell receptor beta chain was captured in a study of shared clonotypes between healthy human individuals. This clone was detected only once. Naivety among CD8 cells was defined by CD45RO negativity and positive CCR7 selection, thereby excluding terminally differentiated effector memory CD45RA+ cells. Trimming left V 2 bases short and J 4 bases short, with 14 bases between. The CDR3 extends over 15 amino acids. CDR1 and CDR2 from the germline V gene are SGHTA and FQGNSA. TCRdb's copy holds only in-frame clones and misses some; the assay was immunoSEQ multiplex PCR. The sample contains millions of clones, roughly 91% of which appear only once.

Sequencing was done on a sample of naive CD8+ T cells from PBMCs. V usage is TRBV7-2 and J usage is TRBJ1-1; D gene unclear. The TCR originated in a man aged 18 to 29 in good health. Some clones in this sample may be carry-over from other donors' samples. CDR3 DNA sequence: TGTGCCAGCAGCTTATCGGTCGTATCGGGCACTGAAGCTTTCTTT. It encodes CASSLSVVSGTEAFF.